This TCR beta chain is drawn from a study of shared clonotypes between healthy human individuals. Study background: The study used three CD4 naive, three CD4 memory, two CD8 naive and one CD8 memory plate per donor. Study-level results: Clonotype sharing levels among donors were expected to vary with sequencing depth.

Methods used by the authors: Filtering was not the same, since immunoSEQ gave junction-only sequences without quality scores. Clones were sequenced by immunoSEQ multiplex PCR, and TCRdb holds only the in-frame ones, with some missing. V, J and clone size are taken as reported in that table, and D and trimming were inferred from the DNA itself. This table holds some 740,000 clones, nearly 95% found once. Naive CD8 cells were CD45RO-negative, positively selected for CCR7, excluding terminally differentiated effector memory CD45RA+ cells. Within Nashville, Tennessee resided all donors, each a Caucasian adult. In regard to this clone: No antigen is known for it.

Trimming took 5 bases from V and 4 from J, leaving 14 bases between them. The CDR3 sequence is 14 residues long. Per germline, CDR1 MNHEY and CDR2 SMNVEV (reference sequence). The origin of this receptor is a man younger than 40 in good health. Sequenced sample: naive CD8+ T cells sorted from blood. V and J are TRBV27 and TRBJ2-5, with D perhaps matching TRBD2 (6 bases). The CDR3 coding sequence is TGTGCCAGCAGTCCTCGATTGGGGGGAGAGACCCAGTACTTC. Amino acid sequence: CASSPRLGGETQYF.